The next 21 T cell receptor beta chains were all read from a single sample in a study of blood T cell repertoires in COVID-19. Clones were sequenced by immunoSEQ multiplex PCR, and TCRdb holds only the in-frame ones, with some missing. The sample lists a few hundred thousand clones, roughly 84% occurring once. The sample comprised peripheral blood. The receptors were gathered from a woman aged 80 or over with active or convalescent COVID-19.

The DNA for the CDR3 is TGTGCCAGCAGCCTCCTCCGGAGTTCCTACAATGAGCAGTTCTTC. Protein sequence: CASSLLRSSYNEQFF. The rearrangement links TRBV11-1 to TRBJ2-1, with unresolved D. CDR1 and CDR2 from the germline V gene are SGHAT and FQDESV (reference sequence). The germline V and J ends were trimmed by 5 bases and 1 base, with 12 bases remaining between them. CDR3 size: 15 residues.

The rearrangement links TRBV5-4 to TRBJ2-3; TRBD2 matches 10 bases. The CDR3 consists of 16 residues. V was clipped by 2 bases and J by 2 bases; unmatched bases: 5. CDR1 and CDR2 (germline): SGHNT, YYREEE (reference sequence). CDR3 residues: CASSFKLAGATDTQYF. As DNA, the CDR3 is TGTGCCAGCAGCTTTAAGCTAGCGGGGGCCACAGATACGCAGTATTTT.

The genes are TRBV2 and TRBJ2-3, with 8 bases identical to TRBD2. V lost 6 bases to trimming and J lost 1 base; unmatched junction nucleotides: 6. The CDR3 totals 15 residues. The germline V gene has CDR1 SNHLY and CDR2 FYNNEI. The CDR3 DNA is TGTGCCAGCAGGGTCTTGCGGGGGGGCACAGATACGCAGTATTTT. Amino acids: CASRVLRGGTDTQYF.

V is TRBV7-9 and J is TRBJ2-1; TRBD2 matches at 10 bases. Per germline, CDR1 SEHNR and CDR2 FQNEAQ (reference sequence). The CDR3 has 17 residues. J was trimmed by 3 bases and V by 1 base; bases with no gene match: 6. The CDR3 coding sequence is TGTGCCAGCAGCTTAGAGAGCGGGAGGGCTCTCTACAATGAGCAGTTCTTC. Amino acids: CASSLESGRALYNEQFF.

This clone came up once. V usage is TRBV7-2 and J usage is TRBJ2-4, with TRBD2 matching over 8 bases. Germline CDR1 and CDR2: SGHTA and FQGNSA. CDR3 length: 15 amino acids. Trimming at V came to 4 bases and at J to 1 base, leaving 3 bases not matched to a gene. The CDR3: CASSSGGGAKNIQYF. CDR3 bases: TGTGCCAGCAGCTCCGGCGGGGGGGCCAAAAACATTCAGTACTTC.

This clone was recorded once. The chain recombines TRBV15 with TRBJ2-3, with TRBD2 as a possible D gene (6 bases). CDR1 LNHNV and CDR2 YYDKDF come from the germline V gene (reference sequence). This CDR3 is built from 15 residues. V lost 2 bases to trimming and J lost 2 bases, with 11 bases between them. CDR3 sequence reads: CATSRRRDSTDTQYF. The CDR3, as DNA: TGTGCCACCAGCAGAAGGAGGGACTCCACAGATACGCAGTATTTT.

This sequence joins TRBV19 and TRBJ2-6, with D possibly TRBD1 on 5 matching bases. Germline CDR1 LNHDA, CDR2 SQIVND (reference sequence). The CDR3 is 14 residues long. Deletions cut 7 bases from V and 2 bases from J, with 9 bases between. The CDR3 protein is CASISGTGANVLTF. The CDR3 DNA follows: TGTGCCAGTATATCAGGGACTGGGGCCAACGTCCTGACTTTC.

The gene calls are TRBV28 and TRBJ1-5; D possibly corresponds to TRBD1 (5 bases). The germline V gene encodes CDR1 MDHEN and CDR2 SYDVKM. The CDR3 runs to 14 residues. V lost 6 bases, J lost 7 bases, and 16 bases lay in between. The CDR3 region is CASRLLGQAQPQHF. The CDR3, as DNA: TGTGCCAGCAGACTTCTGGGGCAGGCGCAGCCCCAGCATTTT. The complete variable domain, with remaining parts taken from reference TRBV28 and TRBJ1-5, reads DVKVTQSSRYLVKRTGEKVFLECVQDMDHENMFWYRQDPGLGLRLIYFSYDVKMKEKGDIPEGYSVSREKKERFSLILESASTNQTSMYLCASRLLGQAQPQHFGDGTRLSIL.

The chain couples TRBV11-3 to TRBJ1-2, with a possible D match to TRBD1 (6 bases). Trimming shortened V by 1 base and J by 8 bases, and 11 bases separated the two germline ends. Germline CDR1 SGHNT, CDR2 YENEEA. There are 13 residues in the CDR3. The CDR3, as DNA: TGTGCCAGCAGCTTAGGGGCAGGGGACGGCTACACCTTC. This codes for CASSLGAGDGYTF.

This chain uses TRBV2 with TRBJ2-2; weak D call: TRBD2 (5 bases). Deletions cut 0 bases from V and 6 bases from J, with 20 bases between. In germline, CDR1 is SNHLY, CDR2 FYNNEI. The CDR3 has 18 amino acids. CDR3 sequence reads: CASSEAPTSGDRAGELFF. CDR3 bases: TGTGCCAGCAGTGAAGCGCCAACGAGCGGAGACCGGGCCGGGGAGCTGTTTTTT.

This clone was seen just once. This chain uses TRBV7-9 with TRBJ2-7; D gene unclear. The CDR3 extends over 15 amino acids. Germline CDR1 SEHNR, CDR2 FQNEAQ (reference sequence). V lost 1 base to trimming and J lost 2 bases, with 12 bases between them. The CDR3 DNA reads TGTGCCAGCAGCTTAGATCCGCGGAAGCCCTACGAGCAGTACTTC. Translated, it gives CASSLDPRKPYEQYF.

The chain combines TRBV5-1 with TRBJ2-5; D is undetermined. Germline values: CDR1 SGHRS, CDR2 YFSETQ. V was trimmed by 1 base and J by 5 bases, leaving 9 bases between them. This CDR3 comprises 13 residues. The CDR3 bases are TGCGCCAGCAGCTTGACTGCGAGCGAGACCCAGTACTTC. It is translated as CASSLTASETQYF.

The chain has TRBV7-6 and TRBJ2-5; TRBD2 aligns across 16 bases. The CDR3 totals 17 residues. Germline V CDR1 and CDR2: SGHVS, FNYEAQ. With V trimmed by 5 bases and J by 5 bases, 8 bases remained unmatched. This chain's CDR3 is CASSPAGTSGRVETQYF. The CDR3 DNA reads TGTGCCAGCAGCCCAGCCGGGACTAGCGGGAGGGTGGAGACCCAGTACTTC.

This clone was observed a handful of times. The V and J genes are TRBV5-6 and TRBJ2-7; 12 nucleotides align to TRBD2. The germline V gene encodes CDR1 SGHDT and CDR2 YYEEEE. Trimming removed 3 bases from V and 3 bases from J; junction bases left unmatched: 7. The CDR3 has 16 amino acids. CDR3 amino acids: CASSSPGLAGIYEQYF. The CDR3 DNA is TGTGCCAGCAGCTCCCCCGGACTAGCGGGGATCTACGAGCAGTACTTC.

This chain joins TRBV7-2 and TRBJ1-2, with D unresolved. The CDR3 runs to 13 residues. Germline lookup yields CDR1 SGHTA and CDR2 FQGNSA. V dropped 0 bases and J dropped 10 bases, with 12 bases sitting between them. CDR3 region: CASSLANEEYYTF. In DNA, the CDR3 is TGTGCCAGCAGCTTAGCGAATGAGGAATACTACACCTTC. Complete variable domain (other parts from reference TRBV7-2 and TRBJ1-2): GAGVSQSPSNKVTEKGKDVELRCDPISGHTALYWYRQSLGQGLEFLIYFQGNSAPDKSGLPSDRFSAERTGGSVSTLTIQRTQQEDSAVYLCASSLANEEYYTFGSGTRLTVV.

The gene calls are TRBV27 and TRBJ2-7; TRBD1 agrees at 9 bases. V gave up 3 bases and J gave up 3 bases; unmatched junction bases: 6. The CDR3 extends over 15 amino acids. CDR1 MNHEY and CDR2 SMNVEV come from the germline V gene (reference sequence). CDR3 sequence: CASSFSRDRDYEQYF. The CDR3 nucleotides are TGTGCCAGCAGTTTCTCCCGGGACAGGGACTACGAGCAGTACTTC.

This clone is a singleton in its sample. The rearrangement uses TRBV10-3 and TRBJ2-1, with 14 bases lining up with TRBD2. The CDR3 loop spans 16 amino acids. After removal of 5 bases from V and 5 bases from J, the junction contained 5 bases not matched to a gene. From germline, CDR1 is ENHRY and CDR2 SYGVKD. Here the CDR3 reads CAISLTSGRVNNEQFF. CDR3 DNA sequence: TGTGCCATCAGTTTGACTAGCGGGAGGGTTAACAATGAGCAGTTCTTC.

The V call is TRBV15, the J call TRBJ1-2, with TRBD1 as a possible D gene (5 bases). CDR1 is LNHNV, CDR2 YYDKDF, per germline (reference sequence). V was pared by 2 bases and J by 6 bases, with 19 bases between. The CDR3 totals 16 residues. The chain's CDR3 is CATSRSLTGKGDGYTF. The CDR3 nucleotides read TGTGCCACCAGCAGATCACTAACAGGAAAAGGGGATGGCTACACCTTC. The full variable domain, with the rest looked up from reference TRBV15 and TRBJ1-2, is DAMVIQNPRYQVTQFGKPVTLSCSQTLNHNVMYWYQQKSSQAPKLLFHYYDKDFNNEADTPDNFQSRRPNTSFCFLDIRSPGLGDTAMYLCATSRSLTGKGDGYTFGSGTRLTVV.

The gene calls are TRBV27 and TRBJ1-6, with D unresolved. The CDR3 loop spans 15 amino acids. The ends were cut back, 8 bases at V and 0 bases at J, with 11 bases in the middle. CDR1 is MNHEY, CDR2 SMNVEV, per germline (reference sequence). The CDR3 loop reads CASSPGSSYNSPLHF. Here the CDR3 DNA reads TGTGCCAGCTCTCCGGGGAGCTCCTATAATTCACCCCTCCACTTT.

V and J are TRBV19 and TRBJ1-2; 7 bases map to TRBD1. Germline V lookup: CDR1 LNHDA, CDR2 SQIVND (reference sequence). This CDR3 is 15 amino acids long. J gave up 5 bases and V 4 bases, and 10 bases lay outside the gene matches. The CDR3 region has the DNA TGTGCCAGTAGTAAAGATAAGGGACAGCAGTATGGCTACACCTTC. It yields the protein CASSKDKGQQYGYTF.

This rearrangement joins TRBV6-5 to TRBJ2-7; 9 bases are a match to TRBD1. Germline loops: CDR1 MNHEY, CDR2 SVGAGI. This CDR3 spans 15 amino acids. The V gene end was trimmed by 0 bases and the J gene end by 5 bases; junction bases not matched to a gene: 5. The CDR3 nucleotides are TGTGCCAGCAGTTACTCGGGGACAGGGTACAACGAGCAGTACTTC. It is translated as CASSYSGTGYNEQYF.